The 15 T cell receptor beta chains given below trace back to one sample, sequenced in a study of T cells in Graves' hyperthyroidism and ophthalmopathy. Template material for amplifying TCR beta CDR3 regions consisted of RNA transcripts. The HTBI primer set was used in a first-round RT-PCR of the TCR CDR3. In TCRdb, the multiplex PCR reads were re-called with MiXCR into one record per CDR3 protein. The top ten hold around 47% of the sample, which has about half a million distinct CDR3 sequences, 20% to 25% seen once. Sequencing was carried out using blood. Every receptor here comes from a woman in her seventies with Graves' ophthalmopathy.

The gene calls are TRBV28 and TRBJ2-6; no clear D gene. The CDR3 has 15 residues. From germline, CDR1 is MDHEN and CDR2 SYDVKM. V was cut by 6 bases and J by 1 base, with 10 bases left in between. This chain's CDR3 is CASRPLLSGANVLTF. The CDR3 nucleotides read TGTGCCAGCAGGCCTCTCCTATCTGGGGCCAACGTCCTGACTTTC.

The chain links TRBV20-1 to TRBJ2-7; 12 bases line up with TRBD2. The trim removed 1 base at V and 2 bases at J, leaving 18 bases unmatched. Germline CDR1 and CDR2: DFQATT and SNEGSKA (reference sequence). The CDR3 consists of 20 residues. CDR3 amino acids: CSARVFRQFRASGRAYEQYF. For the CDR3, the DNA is TGCAGTGCTAGAGTGTTTCGACAGTTTAGGGCTAGCGGGAGGGCCTACGAGCAGTACTTC.

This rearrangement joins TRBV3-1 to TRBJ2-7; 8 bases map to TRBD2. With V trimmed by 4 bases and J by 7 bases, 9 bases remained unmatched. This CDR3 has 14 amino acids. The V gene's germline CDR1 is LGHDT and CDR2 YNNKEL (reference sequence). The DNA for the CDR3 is TGTGCCAGCAGCCGGGGACTAGGGGCGAGTGAGCAGTACTTC. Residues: CASSRGLGASEQYF.

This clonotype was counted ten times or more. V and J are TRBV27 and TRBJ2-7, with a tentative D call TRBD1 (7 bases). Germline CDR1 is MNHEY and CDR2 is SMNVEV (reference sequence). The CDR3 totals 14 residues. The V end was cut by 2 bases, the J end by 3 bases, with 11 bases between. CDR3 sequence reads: CASSLQGGSYEQYF. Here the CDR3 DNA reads TGTGCCAGCAGTTTACAGGGGGGTAGCTACGAGCAGTACTTC.

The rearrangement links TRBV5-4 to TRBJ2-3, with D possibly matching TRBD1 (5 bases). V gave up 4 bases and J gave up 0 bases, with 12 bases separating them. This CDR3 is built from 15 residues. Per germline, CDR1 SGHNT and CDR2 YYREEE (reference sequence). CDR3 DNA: TGTGCCAGCAGCAGAGGACACGTCAGCACAGATACGCAGTATTTT. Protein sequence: CASSRGHVSTDTQYF.

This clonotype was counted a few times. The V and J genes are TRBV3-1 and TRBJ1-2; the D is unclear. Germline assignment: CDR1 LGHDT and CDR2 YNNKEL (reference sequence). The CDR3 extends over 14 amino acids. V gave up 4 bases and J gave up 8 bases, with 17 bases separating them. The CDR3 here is CASSPETPLQGYTF. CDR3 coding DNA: TGTGCCAGCAGCCCGGAGACCCCACTGCAAGGCTACACCTTC. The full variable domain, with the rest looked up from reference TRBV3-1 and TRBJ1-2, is DTAVSQTPKYLVTQMGNDKSIKCEQNLGHDTMYWYKQDSKKFLKIMFSYNNKELIINETVPNRFSPKSPDKAHLNLHINSLELGDSAVYFCASSPETPLQGYTFGSGTRLTVV.

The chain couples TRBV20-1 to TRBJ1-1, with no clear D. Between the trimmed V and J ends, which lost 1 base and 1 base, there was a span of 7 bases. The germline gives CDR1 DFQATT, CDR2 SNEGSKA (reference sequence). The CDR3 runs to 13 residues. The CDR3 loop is CSARVNWNTEAFF. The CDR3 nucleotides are TGCAGTGCTAGAGTAAATTGGAACACTGAAGCTTTCTTT.

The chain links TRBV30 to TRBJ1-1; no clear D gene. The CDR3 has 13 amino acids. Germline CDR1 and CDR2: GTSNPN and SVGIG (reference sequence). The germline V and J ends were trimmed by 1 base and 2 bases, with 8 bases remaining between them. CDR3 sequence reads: CAWSAQINTEAFF. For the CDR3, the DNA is TGTGCCTGGAGTGCCCAAATAAACACTGAAGCTTTCTTT.

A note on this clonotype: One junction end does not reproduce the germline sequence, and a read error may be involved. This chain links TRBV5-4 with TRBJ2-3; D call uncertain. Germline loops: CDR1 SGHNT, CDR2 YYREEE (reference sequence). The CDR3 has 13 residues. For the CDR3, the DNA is TGTGCCAGCAGCTCCGAAATAAAAGATCCGCAGTATTTT. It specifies CASSSEIKDPQYF.

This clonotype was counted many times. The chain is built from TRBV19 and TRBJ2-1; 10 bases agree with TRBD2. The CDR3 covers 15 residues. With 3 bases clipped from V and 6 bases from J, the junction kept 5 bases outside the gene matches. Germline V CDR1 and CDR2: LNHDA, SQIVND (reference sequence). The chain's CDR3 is CASSIELAGRNEQFF. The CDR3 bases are TGTGCCAGTAGTATCGAACTAGCGGGACGCAATGAGCAGTTCTTC.

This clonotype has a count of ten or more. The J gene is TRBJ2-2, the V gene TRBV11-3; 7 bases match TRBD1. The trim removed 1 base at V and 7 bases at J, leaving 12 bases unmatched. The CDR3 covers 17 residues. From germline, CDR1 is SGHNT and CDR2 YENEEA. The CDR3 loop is CASSLGVLRGRNGELFF. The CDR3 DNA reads TGTGCCAGCAGCTTAGGGGTCCTCAGGGGGAGAAACGGGGAGCTGTTTTTT.

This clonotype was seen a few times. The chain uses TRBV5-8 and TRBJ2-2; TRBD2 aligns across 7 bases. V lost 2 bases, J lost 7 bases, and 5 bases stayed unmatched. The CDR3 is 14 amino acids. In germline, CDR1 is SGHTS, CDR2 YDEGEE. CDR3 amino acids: CASSFTRELGELFF. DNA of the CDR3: TGTGCCAGCAGCTTTACGCGGGAGCTCGGGGAGCTGTTTTTT. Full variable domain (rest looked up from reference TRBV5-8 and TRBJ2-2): EAGVTQSPTHLIKTRGQQATLRCSPISGHTSVYWYQQALGLGLQFLLWYDEGEERNRGNFPPRFSGRQFPNYSSELNVNALELEDSALYLCASSFTRELGELFFGEGSRLTVL.

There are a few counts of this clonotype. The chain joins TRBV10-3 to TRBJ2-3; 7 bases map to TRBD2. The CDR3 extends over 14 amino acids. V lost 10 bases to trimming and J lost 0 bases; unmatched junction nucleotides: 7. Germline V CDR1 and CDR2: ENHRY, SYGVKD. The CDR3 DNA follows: TGTGCCACCACTTCTAGCGGAAGCACAGATACGCAGTATTTT. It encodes CATTSSGSTDTQYF.

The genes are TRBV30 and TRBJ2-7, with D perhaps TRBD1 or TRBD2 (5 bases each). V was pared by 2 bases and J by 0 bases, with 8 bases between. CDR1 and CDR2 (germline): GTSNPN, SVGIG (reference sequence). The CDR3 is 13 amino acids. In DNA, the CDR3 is TGTGCCTGGAGTCCAGGGAGCTCCTACGAGCAGTACTTC. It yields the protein CAWSPGSSYEQYF.

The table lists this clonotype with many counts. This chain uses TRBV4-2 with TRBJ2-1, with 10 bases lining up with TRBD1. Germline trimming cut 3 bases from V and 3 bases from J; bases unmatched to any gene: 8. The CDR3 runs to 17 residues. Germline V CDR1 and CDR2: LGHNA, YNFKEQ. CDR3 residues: CASSQSQGTGDYNEQFF. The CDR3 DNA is TGTGCCAGCAGCCAGTCGCAGGGGACAGGGGACTACAATGAGCAGTTCTTC.